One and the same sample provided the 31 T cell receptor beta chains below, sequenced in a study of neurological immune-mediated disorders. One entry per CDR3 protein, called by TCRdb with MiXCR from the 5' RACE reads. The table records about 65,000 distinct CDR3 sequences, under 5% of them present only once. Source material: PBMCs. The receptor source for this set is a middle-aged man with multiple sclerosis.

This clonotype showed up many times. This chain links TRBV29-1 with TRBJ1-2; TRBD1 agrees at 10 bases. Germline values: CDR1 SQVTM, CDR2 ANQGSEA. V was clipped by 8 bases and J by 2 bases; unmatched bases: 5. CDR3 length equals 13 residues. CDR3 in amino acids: CSTSTGGNYGYTF. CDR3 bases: TGCAGCACTTCGACAGGGGGCAACTATGGCTACACCTTC.

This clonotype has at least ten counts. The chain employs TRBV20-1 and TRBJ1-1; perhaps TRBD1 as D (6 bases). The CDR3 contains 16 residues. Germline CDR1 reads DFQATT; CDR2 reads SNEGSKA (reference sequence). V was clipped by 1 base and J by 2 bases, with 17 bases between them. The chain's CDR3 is CSARGGQGKRNTEAFF. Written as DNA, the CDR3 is TGCAGTGCTAGAGGCGGGCAGGGGAAGAGAAACACTGAAGCTTTCTTT.

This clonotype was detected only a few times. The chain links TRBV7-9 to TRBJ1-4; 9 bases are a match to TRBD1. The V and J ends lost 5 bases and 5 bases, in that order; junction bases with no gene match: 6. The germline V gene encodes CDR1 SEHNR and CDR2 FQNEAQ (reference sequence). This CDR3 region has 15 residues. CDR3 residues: CASSTNRGLNEKLFF. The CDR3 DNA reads TGTGCCAGCAGCACCAACAGGGGGCTCAATGAAAAACTGTTTTTT. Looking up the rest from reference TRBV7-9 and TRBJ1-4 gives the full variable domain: DTGVSQNPRHKITKRGQNVTFRCDPISEHNRLYWYRQTLGQGPEFLTYFQNEAQLEKSRLLSDRFSAERPKGSFSTLEIQRTEQGDSAMYLCASSTNRGLNEKLFFGSGTQLSVL.

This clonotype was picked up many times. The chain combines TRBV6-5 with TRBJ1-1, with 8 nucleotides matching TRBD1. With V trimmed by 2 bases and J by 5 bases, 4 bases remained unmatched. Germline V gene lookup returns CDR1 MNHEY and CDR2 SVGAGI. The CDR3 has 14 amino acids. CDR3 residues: CASSYKQGATEAFF. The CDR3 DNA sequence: TGTGCCAGCAGTTACAAGCAGGGGGCAACTGAAGCTTTCTTT.

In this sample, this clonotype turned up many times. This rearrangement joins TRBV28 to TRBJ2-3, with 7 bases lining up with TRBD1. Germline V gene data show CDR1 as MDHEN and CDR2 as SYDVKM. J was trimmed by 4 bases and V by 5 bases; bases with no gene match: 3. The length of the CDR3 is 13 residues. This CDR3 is CASSDRVPDTQYF. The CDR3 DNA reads TGTGCCAGCAGTGACAGGGTTCCAGATACGCAGTATTTT. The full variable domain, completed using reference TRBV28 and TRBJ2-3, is DVKVTQSSRYLVKRTGEKVFLECVQDMDHENMFWYRQDPGLGLRLIYFSYDVKMKEKGDIPEGYSVSREKKERFSLILESASTNQTSMYLCASSDRVPDTQYFGPGTRLTVL.

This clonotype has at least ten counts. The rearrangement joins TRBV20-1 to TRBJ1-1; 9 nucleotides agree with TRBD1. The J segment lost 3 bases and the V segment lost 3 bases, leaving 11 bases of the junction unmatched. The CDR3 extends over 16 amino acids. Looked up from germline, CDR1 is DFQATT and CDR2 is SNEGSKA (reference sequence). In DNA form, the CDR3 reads TGCAGTGCTAGGGGACAGGGAGGCGGGCTTTACACTGAAGCTTTCTTT. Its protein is CSARGQGGGLYTEAFF.

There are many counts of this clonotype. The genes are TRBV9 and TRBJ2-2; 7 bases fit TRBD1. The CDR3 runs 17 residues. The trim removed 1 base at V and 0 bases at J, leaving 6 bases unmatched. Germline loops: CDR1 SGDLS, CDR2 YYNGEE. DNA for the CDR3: TGTGCCAGCAGCGTACCAGGACAGGCCCCGAACACCGGGGAGCTGTTTTTT. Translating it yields CASSVPGQAPNTGELFF.

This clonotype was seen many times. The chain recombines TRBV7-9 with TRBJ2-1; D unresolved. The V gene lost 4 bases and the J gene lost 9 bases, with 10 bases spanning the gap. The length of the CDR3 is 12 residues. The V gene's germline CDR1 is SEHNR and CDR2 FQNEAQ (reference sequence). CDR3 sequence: CASSYAVGEQFF. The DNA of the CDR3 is TGTGCCAGCAGCTACGCAGTTGGTGAGCAGTTCTTC.

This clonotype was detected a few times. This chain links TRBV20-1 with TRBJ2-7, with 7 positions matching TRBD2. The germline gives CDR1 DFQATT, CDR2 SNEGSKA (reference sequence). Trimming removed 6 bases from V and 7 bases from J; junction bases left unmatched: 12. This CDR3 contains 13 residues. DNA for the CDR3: TGCAGTGCAAGGGAGGGAGTAGTCCAAGAGCAGTACTTC. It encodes CSAREGVVQEQYF.

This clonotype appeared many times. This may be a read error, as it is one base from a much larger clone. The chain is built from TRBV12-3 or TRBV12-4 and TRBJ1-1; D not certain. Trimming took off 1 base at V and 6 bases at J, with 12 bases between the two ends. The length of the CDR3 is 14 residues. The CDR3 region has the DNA TGTGCCAGCAGTTTAGAGGGAAACACGCCTGAAGCTTTCTTT. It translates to CASSLEGNTPEAFF.

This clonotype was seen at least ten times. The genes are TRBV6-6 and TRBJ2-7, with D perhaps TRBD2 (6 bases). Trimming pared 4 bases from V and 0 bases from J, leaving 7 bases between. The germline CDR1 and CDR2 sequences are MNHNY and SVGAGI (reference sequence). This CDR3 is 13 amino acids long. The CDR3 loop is CASSWGDSYEQYV. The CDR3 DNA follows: TGTGCCAGCAGTTGGGGGGACTCCTACGAGCAGTACGTC.

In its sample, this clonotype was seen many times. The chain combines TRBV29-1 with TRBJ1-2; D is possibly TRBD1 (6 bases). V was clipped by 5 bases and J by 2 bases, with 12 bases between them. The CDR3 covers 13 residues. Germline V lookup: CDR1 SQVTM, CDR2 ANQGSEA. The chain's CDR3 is CSVKVQGNYGYTF. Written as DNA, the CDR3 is TGCAGCGTTAAAGTACAGGGAAACTATGGCTACACCTTC.

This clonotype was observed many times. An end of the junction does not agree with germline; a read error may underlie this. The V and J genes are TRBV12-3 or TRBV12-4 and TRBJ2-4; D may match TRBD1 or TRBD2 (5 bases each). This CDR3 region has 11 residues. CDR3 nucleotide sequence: TGTGCCAGCGGGGCCGGTGGGGTTCAGCGGTTC. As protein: CASGAGGVQRF.

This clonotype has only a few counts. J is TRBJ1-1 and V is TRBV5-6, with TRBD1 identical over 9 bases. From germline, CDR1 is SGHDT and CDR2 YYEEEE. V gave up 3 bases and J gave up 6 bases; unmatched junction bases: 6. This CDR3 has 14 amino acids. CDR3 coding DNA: TGTGCCAGCAGCTCCCGGGACAGGGAGGCTGAAGCTTTCTTT. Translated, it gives CASSSRDREAEAFF.

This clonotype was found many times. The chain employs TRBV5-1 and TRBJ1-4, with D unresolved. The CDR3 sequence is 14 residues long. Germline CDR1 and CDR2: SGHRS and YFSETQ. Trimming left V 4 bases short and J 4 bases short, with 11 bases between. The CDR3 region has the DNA TGCGCCAGCAGCCGCGATTTGGGTAATGAAAAACTGTTTTTT. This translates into CASSRDLGNEKLFF. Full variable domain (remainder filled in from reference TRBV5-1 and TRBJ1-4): KAGVTQTPRYLIKTRGQQVTLSCSPISGHRSVSWYQQTPGQGLQFLFEYFSETQRNKGNFPGRFSGRQFSNSRSEMNVSTLELGDSALYLCASSRDLGNEKLFFGSGTQLSVL.

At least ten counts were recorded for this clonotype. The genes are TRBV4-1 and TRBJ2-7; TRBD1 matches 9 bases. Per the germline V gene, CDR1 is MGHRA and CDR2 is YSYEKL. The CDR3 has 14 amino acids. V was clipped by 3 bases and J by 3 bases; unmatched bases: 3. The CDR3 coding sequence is TGCGCCAGCAGCCACGGGGACAGGGACTACGAGCAGTACTTC. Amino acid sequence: CASSHGDRDYEQYF.

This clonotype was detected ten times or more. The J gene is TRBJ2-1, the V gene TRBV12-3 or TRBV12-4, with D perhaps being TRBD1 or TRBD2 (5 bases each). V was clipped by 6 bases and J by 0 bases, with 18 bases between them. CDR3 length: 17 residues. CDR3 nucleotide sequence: TGTGCCAGCAGCCCTCCGGGACCCAGGAGCTCCTACAATGAGCAGTTCTTC. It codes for CASSPPGPRSSYNEQFF.

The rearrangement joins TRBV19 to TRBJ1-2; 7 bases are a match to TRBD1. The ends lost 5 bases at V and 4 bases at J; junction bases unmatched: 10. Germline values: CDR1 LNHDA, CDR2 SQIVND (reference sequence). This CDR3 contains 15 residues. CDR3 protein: CASSEQGNDRYGYTF. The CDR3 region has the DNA TGTGCCAGTAGTGAACAGGGGAACGACCGCTATGGCTACACCTTC.

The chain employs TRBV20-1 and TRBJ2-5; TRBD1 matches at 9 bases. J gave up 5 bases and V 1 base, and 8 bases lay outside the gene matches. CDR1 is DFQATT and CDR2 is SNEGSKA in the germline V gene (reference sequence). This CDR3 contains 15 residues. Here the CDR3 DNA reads TGCAGTGCTAGAGTTGCCGGACAGGGGTTCGAGACCCAGTACTTC. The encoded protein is CSARVAGQGFETQYF.

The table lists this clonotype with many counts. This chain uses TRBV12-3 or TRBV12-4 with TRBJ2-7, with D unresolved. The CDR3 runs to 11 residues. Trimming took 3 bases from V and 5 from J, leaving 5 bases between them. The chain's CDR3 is CASSFFHEQYF. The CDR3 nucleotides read TGTGCCAGCAGTTTTTTCCACGAGCAGTACTTC.

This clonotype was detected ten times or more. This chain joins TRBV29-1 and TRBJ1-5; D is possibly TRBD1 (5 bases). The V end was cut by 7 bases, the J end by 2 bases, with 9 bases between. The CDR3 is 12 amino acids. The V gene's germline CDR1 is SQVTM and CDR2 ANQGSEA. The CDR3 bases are TGCAGCGCTGTGACAGGCAATCAGCCCCAGCATTTT. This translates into CSAVTGNQPQHF.

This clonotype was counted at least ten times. The CDR3 DNA follows: TGCGCCAGCAGCCCCCAGACAGGGGACTACGAGCAGTACTTC. It codes for CASSPQTGDYEQYF. This chain links TRBV5-1 with TRBJ2-7, with 8 bases matching TRBD1. V shed 4 bases and J 3 bases; nucleotides not matched to a gene: 6. Per germline, CDR1 SGHRS and CDR2 YFSETQ. This CDR3 contains 14 residues.

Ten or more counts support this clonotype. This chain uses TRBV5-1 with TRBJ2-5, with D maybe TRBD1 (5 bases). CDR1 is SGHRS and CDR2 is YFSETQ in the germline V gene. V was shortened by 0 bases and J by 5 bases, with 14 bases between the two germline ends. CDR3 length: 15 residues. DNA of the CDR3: TGCGCCAGCAGCTTGGGGGGCCGTCGATCGGAGACCCAGTACTTC. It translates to CASSLGGRRSETQYF.

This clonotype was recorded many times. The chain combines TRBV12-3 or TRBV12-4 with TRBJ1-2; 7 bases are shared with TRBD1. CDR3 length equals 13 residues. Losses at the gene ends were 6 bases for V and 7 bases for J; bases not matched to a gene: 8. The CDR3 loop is CASSRTGVAGYTF. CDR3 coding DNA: TGTGCCAGCAGCCGAACAGGGGTTGCTGGCTACACCTTC.

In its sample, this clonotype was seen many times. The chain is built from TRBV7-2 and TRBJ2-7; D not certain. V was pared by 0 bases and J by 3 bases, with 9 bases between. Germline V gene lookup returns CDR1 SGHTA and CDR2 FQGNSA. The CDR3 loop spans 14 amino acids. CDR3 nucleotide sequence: TGTGCCAGCAGCTTAGCTGGGATGAGCTACGAGCAGTACTTC. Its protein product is CASSLAGMSYEQYF.

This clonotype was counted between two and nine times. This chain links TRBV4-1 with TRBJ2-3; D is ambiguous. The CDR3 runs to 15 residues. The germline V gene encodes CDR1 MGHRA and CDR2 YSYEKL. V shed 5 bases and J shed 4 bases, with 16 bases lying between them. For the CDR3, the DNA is TGCGCCAGCAGCAGAGACCCTTCGCGAGCAGATACGCAGTATTTT. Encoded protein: CASSRDPSRADTQYF.

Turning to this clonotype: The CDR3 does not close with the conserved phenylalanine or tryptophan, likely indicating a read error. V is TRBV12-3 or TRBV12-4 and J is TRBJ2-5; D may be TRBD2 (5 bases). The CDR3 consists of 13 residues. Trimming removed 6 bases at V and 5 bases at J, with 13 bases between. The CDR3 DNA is TGTGCCAGCAGCCGGGCAGAGGGCGAGACCCAGTACTGC. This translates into CASSRAEGETQYC.

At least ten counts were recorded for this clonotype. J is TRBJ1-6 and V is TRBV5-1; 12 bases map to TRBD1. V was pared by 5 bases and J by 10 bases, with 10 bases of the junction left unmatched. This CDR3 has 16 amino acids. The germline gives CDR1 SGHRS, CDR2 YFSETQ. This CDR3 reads CASRRTGTGGQSPLHF. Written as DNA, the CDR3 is TGCGCCAGCAGGCGAACCGGGACAGGGGGCCAGTCACCCCTCCACTTT.

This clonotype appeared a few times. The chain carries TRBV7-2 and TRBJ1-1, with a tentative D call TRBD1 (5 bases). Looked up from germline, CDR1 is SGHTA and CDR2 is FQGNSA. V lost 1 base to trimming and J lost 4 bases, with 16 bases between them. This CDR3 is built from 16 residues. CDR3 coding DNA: TGTGCCAGCAGCTTAGAGGTCAGTGAGGGGCTCACTGAAGCTTTCTTT. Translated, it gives CASSLEVSEGLTEAFF.

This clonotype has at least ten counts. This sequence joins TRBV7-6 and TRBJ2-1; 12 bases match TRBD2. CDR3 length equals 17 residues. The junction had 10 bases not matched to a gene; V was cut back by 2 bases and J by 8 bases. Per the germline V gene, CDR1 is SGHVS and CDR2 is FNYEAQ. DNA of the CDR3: TGTGCCAGCAGCTTAACTAGCGGGGGGATCCCCCCCCATGAGCAGTTCTTC. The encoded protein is CASSLTSGGIPPHEQFF.

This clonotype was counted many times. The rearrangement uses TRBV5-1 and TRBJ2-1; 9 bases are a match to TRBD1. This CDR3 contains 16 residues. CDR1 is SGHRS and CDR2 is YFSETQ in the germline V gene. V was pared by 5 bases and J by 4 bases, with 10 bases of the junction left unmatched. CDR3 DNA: TGCGCCAGCAGTACAAATCCCGGGACAGGGTACAATGAGCAGTTCTTC. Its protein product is CASSTNPGTGYNEQFF.